This T cell receptor (beta chain) derives from a study of cytomegalovirus exposure and HLA in healthy donors. Study-level information: A previous analysis identified 100 million to 120 million unique TCR beta sequences derived from about 180 million T cells.

Trimming cost V 2 bases and J 0 bases; bases outside gene matches: 7. CDR3 length equals 18 residues. Germline V gene lookup returns CDR1 SNHLY and CDR2 FYNNEI. Despite likely unrecorded immune exposures, the donors were nominally healthy at the time of sampling. Overall study results and limits: When analyzed later, a missense DCLRE1C variant was found to be linked to TCR beta V- and J-gene trimming.

The study ran its PCR with 60 Vbeta and 13 Jbeta primers. Method: immunoSEQ multiplex PCR; TCRdb's copy keeps in-frame clones and lacks some. The sample carries roughly 70,000 clones, around 91% recorded once. Worth noting for this clone: What it recognizes is unknown.

The rearrangement joins TRBV2 to TRBJ1-6, with TRBD1 matching 7 bases. This receptor was taken from a woman in her twenties or thirties in good health and CMV-seropositive. Sequenced sample: PBMCs. This CDR3 reads CASSERGQFSSYNSPLHF. DNA for the CDR3: TGTGCCAGCAGTGAAAGGGGACAGTTCAGCTCCTATAATTCACCCCTCCACTTT. Complete variable domain (other parts from reference TRBV2 and TRBJ1-6): EPEVTQTPSHQVTQMGQEVILRCVPISNHLYFYWYRQILGQKVEFLVSFYNNEISEKSEIFDDQFSVERPDGSNFTLKIRSTKLEDSAMYFCASSERGQFSSYNSPLHFGNGTRLTVT.